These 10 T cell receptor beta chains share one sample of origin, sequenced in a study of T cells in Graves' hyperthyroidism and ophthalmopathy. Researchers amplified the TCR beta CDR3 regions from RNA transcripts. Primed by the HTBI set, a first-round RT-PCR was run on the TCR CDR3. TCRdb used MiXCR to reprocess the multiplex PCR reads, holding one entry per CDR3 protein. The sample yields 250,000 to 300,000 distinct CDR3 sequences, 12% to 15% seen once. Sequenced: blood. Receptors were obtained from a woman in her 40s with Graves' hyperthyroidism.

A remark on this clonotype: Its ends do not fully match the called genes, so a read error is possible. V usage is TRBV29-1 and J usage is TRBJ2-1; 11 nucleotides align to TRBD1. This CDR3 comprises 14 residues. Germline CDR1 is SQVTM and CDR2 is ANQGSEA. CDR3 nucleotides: TGCAGCGTTGAAGAGTGGACAGGGGGCAATGAGCAGTTCTTT. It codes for CSVEEWTGGNEQFF.

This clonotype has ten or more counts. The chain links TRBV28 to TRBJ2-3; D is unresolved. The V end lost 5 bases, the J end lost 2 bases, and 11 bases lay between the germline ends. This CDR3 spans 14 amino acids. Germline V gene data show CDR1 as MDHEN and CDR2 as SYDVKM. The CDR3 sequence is CASSLVGSTDTQYF. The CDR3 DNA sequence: TGTGCCAGCAGTCTGGTTGGCTCCACAGATACGCAGTATTTT. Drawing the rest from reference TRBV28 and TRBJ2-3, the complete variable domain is DVKVTQSSRYLVKRTGEKVFLECVQDMDHENMFWYRQDPGLGLRLIYFSYDVKMKEKGDIPEGYSVSREKKERFSLILESASTNQTSMYLCASSLVGSTDTQYFGPGTRLTVL.

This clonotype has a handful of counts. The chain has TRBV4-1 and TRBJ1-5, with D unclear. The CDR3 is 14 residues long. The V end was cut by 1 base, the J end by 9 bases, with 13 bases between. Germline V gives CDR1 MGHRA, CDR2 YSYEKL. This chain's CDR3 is CASSQAPLIGPQHF. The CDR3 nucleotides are TGCGCCAGCAGCCAAGCCCCCCTGATCGGGCCCCAGCATTTT.

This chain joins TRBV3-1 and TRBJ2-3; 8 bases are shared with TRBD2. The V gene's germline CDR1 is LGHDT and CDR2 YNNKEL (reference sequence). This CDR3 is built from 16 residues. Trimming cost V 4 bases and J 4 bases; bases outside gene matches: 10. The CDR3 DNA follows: TGTGCCAGCAGCCGTGCGGGGACTAGTGGCGCAGATACGCAGTATTTT. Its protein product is CASSRAGTSGADTQYF.

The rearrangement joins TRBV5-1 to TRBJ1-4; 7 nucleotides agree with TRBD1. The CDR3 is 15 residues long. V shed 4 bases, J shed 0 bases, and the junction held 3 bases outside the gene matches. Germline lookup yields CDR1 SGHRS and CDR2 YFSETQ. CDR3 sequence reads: CASSNQGATNEKLFF. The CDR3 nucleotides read TGCGCCAGCAGCAACCAGGGGGCAACTAATGAAAAACTGTTTTTT.

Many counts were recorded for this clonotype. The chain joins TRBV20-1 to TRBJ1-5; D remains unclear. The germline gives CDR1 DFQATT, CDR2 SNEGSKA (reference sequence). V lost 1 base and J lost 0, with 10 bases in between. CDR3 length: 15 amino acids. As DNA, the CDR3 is TGCAGTGCTAGAGCGACGGGGTATAGCAATCAGCCCCAGCATTTT. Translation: CSARATGYSNQPQHF.

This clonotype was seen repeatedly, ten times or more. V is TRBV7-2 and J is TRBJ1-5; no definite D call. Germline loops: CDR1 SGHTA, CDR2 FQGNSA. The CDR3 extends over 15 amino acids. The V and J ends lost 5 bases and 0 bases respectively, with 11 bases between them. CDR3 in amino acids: CASSTSHISNQPQHF. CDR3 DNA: TGTGCCAGCAGCACCTCACACATTAGCAATCAGCCCCAGCATTTT.

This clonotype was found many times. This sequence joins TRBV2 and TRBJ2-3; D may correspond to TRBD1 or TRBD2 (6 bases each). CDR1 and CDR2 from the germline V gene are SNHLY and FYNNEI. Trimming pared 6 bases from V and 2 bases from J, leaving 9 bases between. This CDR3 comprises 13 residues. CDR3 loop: CASRPGATDTQYF. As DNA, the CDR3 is TGTGCCAGCAGGCCGGGGGCCACAGATACGCAGTATTTT.

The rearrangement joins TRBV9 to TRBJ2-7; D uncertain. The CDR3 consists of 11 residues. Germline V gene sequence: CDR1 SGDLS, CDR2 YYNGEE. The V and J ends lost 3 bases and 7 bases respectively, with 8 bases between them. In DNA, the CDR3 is TGTGCCAGCAGCGCCGATTCAGAGCAGTACTTC. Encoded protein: CASSADSEQYF.

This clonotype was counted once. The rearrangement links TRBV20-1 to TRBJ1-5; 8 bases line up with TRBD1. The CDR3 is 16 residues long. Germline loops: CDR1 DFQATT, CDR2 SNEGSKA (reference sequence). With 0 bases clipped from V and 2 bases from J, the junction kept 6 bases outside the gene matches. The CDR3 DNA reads TGCAGTGCTAGAGATCCCGGGACAGGTGGCAATCAGCCCCAGCATTTT. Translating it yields CSARDPGTGGNQPQHF.